These 9 T cell receptor beta chains were all obtained from the same sample, sequenced in a study of T cell repertoires in cytomegalovirus infection. One entry per CDR3 protein, called by TCRdb with MiXCR from the reads. The sample shows some 300,000 distinct CDR3 sequences, about 9.1% of them seen only once. The sequenced sample consisted of PBMCs. All receptors come from a human donor in good health (CMV status not recorded). Some clones in this sample may be carry-over from other donors' samples.

This clonotype was recorded many times. The V gene is TRBV20-1, the J gene TRBJ2-1, with TRBD2 matching over 10 bases. V was pared by 3 bases and J by 9 bases, with 8 bases of the junction left unmatched. From germline, CDR1 is DFQATT and CDR2 SNEGSKA (reference sequence). This CDR3 is 14 amino acids long. The DNA of the CDR3 is TGCAGTGCTAGGAAAGGAGCGGGGGGGCCTGAGCAGTTCTTC. Its protein is CSARKGAGGPEQFF.

This clonotype was seen ten or more times. The chain joins TRBV7-9 to TRBJ2-1; D ambiguous. The CDR3 runs to 15 residues. V gave up 5 bases and J gave up 7 bases, with 18 bases separating them. CDR1 and CDR2 from the germline V gene are SEHNR and FQNEAQ (reference sequence). The CDR3 DNA reads TGTGCCAGCAGCCTTCCCCTCCTTGACTCTAATGAGCAGTTCTTC. This sequence encodes CASSLPLLDSNEQFF.

Many counts were recorded for this clonotype. The chain has TRBV27 and TRBJ2-1; 13 positions agree with TRBD2. Unmatched junction bases numbered 4, after V lost 4 bases and J lost 4 bases. The CDR3 has 16 amino acids. The germline gives CDR1 MNHEY, CDR2 SMNVEV (reference sequence). CDR3 bases: TGTGCCAGCAGTTCCCTGACTAGCGGGGGGTACAATGAGCAGTTCTTC. This translates into CASSSLTSGGYNEQFF.

This clonotype was recorded many times. The genes are TRBV10-2 and TRBJ2-1; D unclear. This CDR3 is built from 12 residues. The V gene's germline CDR1 is WSHSY and CDR2 SAAADI. With 1 base removed from V and 7 bases from J, the gap between germline ends came to 5 bases. CDR3 residues: CASSEYFNEQFF. The CDR3 DNA sequence: TGCGCCAGCAGTGAGTATTTTAATGAGCAGTTCTTC.

This clonotype was counted many times. The genes are TRBV7-2 and TRBJ1-1, with TRBD1 identical over 8 bases. Germline V gene data show CDR1 as SGHTA and CDR2 as FQGNSA. V lost 5 bases to trimming and J lost 5 bases; unmatched junction nucleotides: 7. The CDR3 is made up of 14 amino acids. The CDR3 region is CASSLTGGRTEAFF. DNA of the CDR3: TGTGCCAGCAGCCTTACAGGGGGGAGGACTGAAGCTTTCTTT.

J is TRBJ2-5 and V is TRBV6-2 or TRBV6-3, with 10 bases lining up with TRBD2. This CDR3 is built from 20 residues. The germline V gene has CDR1 MNHEY and CDR2 SVGEGT. J lost 2 bases, V lost 2 bases, and 17 bases had no gene match. The CDR3 DNA reads as TGTGCCAGCAGTTACAGTGGGTCGGGGCTAGCGGGGGCCCGACAAGAGACCCAGTACTTC. Translated, it gives CASSYSGSGLAGARQETQYF.

This clonotype was seen only a few times. The J gene is TRBJ1-1, the V gene TRBV20-1; D might be TRBD1 (5 bases). V was trimmed by 7 bases and J by 3 bases, leaving 15 bases between them. Looked up from germline, CDR1 is DFQATT and CDR2 is SNEGSKA (reference sequence). The CDR3 has 13 residues. CDR3 nucleotides: TGCAGTGTCCTGTCCGGGGCGGACACTGAAGCTTTCTTT. Protein sequence: CSVLSGADTEAFF.

As for this clonotype: A much larger clone differs by one base, so this may be a read error. This sequence joins TRBV29-1 and TRBJ2-5; D gene ambiguous. Germline V gives CDR1 SQVTM, CDR2 ANQGSEA. This CDR3 region has 14 residues. V was clipped by 4 bases and J by 2 bases, with 14 bases between them. CDR3 nucleotides: TGCAGCGTTGTGTCTACAAAATTACAAGAGACCCAGTACTTC. It is translated as CSVVSTKLQETQYF. The full variable domain, rest sourced from reference TRBV29-1 and TRBJ2-5, is SAVISQKPSRDICQRGTSLTIQCQVDSQVTMMFWYRQQPGQSLTLIATANQGSEATYESGFVIDKFPISRPNLTFSTLTVSNMSPEDSSIYLCSVVSTKLQETQYFGPGTRLLVL.

The table lists this clonotype with a few counts. The V gene is TRBV28, the J gene TRBJ1-5; D not resolved. The ends were cut back, 7 bases at V and 2 bases at J, with 12 bases in the middle. The CDR3 covers 14 residues. Germline CDR1 and CDR2: MDHEN and SYDVKM. The CDR3 sequence: CASILVVGNQPQHF. The CDR3 DNA follows: TGTGCCAGCATCCTGGTGGTTGGCAATCAGCCCCAGCATTTT.